Reported below is one T cell receptor (beta chain). One end of the junction varies from germline; a read error may be responsible. The data stem from a study of early T cells in non-severe SARS-CoV-2 infection. Study at large: Bulk RNA taken from unsorted whole blood was sequenced, leaving chains unpaired.

The CDR3 totals 15 residues. CDR1 and CDR2 from the germline V gene are MNHNY and SVGAGI (reference sequence). TCRdb re-analysed the 5' RACE reads in MiXCR, keeping a single row per CDR3 protein. This sample carries over 85,000 distinct CDR3 sequences, roughly 14% of them seen once, and the ten largest clones take less than 8%. The chain carries TRBV6-6 and TRBJ2-7; TRBD1 is a possible D gene (7 bases). The sequence came from an adult who was a healthcare worker with PCR-confirmed SARS-CoV-2 infection or an uninfected control (not recorded which). The sequencing input was whole blood. For the CDR3, the DNA is TGTGTCAGCAGTGGGGGGACAGTTAGAACCTACGAGCAGTACTTC. Protein sequence: CVSSGGTVRTYEQYF.